The 22 T cell receptor beta chains in this list originate from one sample, sequenced in a study of T cells in Graves' hyperthyroidism and ophthalmopathy. TCR beta CDR3 regions were amplified from RNA. RT-PCR in the first round (using the HTBI primer set) targeted the TCR CDR3. TCRdb re-analysed the multiplex PCR reads in MiXCR, keeping a single row per CDR3 protein. The data contain 350,000 to 500,000 distinct CDR3 sequences, approximately 14% of them seen just once; the ten biggest clones take up 5% to 6.5%. Sequencing was performed on blood. The receptors were sampled from a woman in her late teens or twenties with Graves' hyperthyroidism.

The chain recombines TRBV5-1 with TRBJ2-7; 10 bases agree with TRBD1. The CDR3 spans 16 residues. Trimming at V came to 4 bases and at J to 3 bases, leaving 10 bases not matched to a gene. CDR1 is SGHRS and CDR2 is YFSETQ in the germline V gene. CDR3 nucleotides: TGCGCCAGCAGCGGGTCGGGGGGACAGGGGTACTACGAGCAGTACTTC. It encodes CASSGSGGQGYYEQYF.

This clonotype was recorded many times. The chain links TRBV6-2 or TRBV6-3 to TRBJ2-1; no clear D. Trimming left V 7 bases short and J 0 bases short, with 13 bases between. Per the germline V gene, CDR1 is MNHEY and CDR2 is SVGEGT. CDR3 size: 15 residues. The CDR3 reads CASKSSLSSYNEQFF. The CDR3 DNA sequence: TGTGCCAGCAAGAGCTCATTAAGCTCCTACAATGAGCAGTTCTTC.

This clonotype was observed at least ten times. V usage is TRBV30 and J usage is TRBJ2-1; D is undetermined. This CDR3 region has 11 residues. V lost 3 bases to trimming and J lost 7 bases, with 7 bases between them. Per germline, CDR1 GTSNPN and CDR2 SVGIG (reference sequence). This CDR3 is CAWSRGNEQFF. CDR3 nucleotides: TGTGCCTGGAGCAGAGGAAATGAGCAGTTCTTC.

At least ten counts were recorded for this clonotype. This chain uses TRBV6-1 with TRBJ2-1; 14 bases are a match to TRBD2. The length of the CDR3 is 18 residues. CDR1 is MNHNS and CDR2 is SASEGT in the germline V gene. J was trimmed by 9 bases and V by 6 bases; bases with no gene match: 16. CDR3 residues: CASSYGRLAGGPGGEQFF. Here the CDR3 DNA reads TGTGCCAGCAGCTACGGGAGACTAGCGGGAGGGCCGGGGGGTGAGCAGTTCTTC.

This clonotype was detected ten times or more. The rearrangement links TRBV28 to TRBJ1-1; D may be TRBD1 (6 bases). This CDR3 has 15 amino acids. V was cut by 2 bases and J by 4 bases, with 14 bases left in between. Germline CDR1 reads MDHEN; CDR2 reads SYDVKM. The CDR3 here is CASSLGWGRGTEAFF. The CDR3 coding sequence is TGTGCCAGCAGTTTAGGGTGGGGGCGAGGCACTGAAGCTTTCTTT. Filled out from reference TRBV28 and TRBJ1-1, the complete variable domain reads DVKVTQSSRYLVKRTGEKVFLECVQDMDHENMFWYRQDPGLGLRLIYFSYDVKMKEKGDIPEGYSVSREKKERFSLILESASTNQTSMYLCASSLGWGRGTEAFFGQGTRLTVV.

At least ten counts were recorded for this clonotype. The rearrangement uses TRBV5-6 and TRBJ2-3; 11 bases agree with TRBD2. This CDR3 has 17 amino acids. From germline, CDR1 is SGHDT and CDR2 YYEEEE. Trimming took 3 bases from V and 1 from J; bases not matched to a gene: 7. In DNA form, the CDR3 reads TGTGCCAGCAGCTCCAATATAGCGGGAGGGGGCACAGATACGCAGTATTTT. This translates into CASSSNIAGGGTDTQYF.

In this sample, this clonotype turned up many times. The chain carries TRBV7-9 and TRBJ2-1; no clear D gene. CDR1 and CDR2 from the germline V gene are SEHNR and FQNEAQ (reference sequence). There are 11 residues in the CDR3. With 5 bases removed from V and 8 bases from J, the gap between germline ends came to 7 bases. In nucleotides, the CDR3 is TGTGCCAGCAGCAGTTCTTATGAGCAGTTCTTC. Protein sequence: CASSSSYEQFF.

This clonotype occurred a few times. J is TRBJ2-2 and V is TRBV6-1; either TRBD1 or TRBD2 may supply D (6 bases each). The germline gives CDR1 MNHNS, CDR2 SASEGT. The CDR3 extends over 14 amino acids. The V and J ends lost 8 bases and 4 bases respectively, with 14 bases between them. CDR3 sequence (DNA): TGTGCCAGCGGCTTCAGGGGAGGCACCGGGGAGCTGTTTTTT. Its protein product is CASGFRGGTGELFF.

This clonotype appeared many times. The rearrangement uses TRBV18 and TRBJ2-1; D unresolved. This CDR3 has 15 residues. Germline V gene lookup returns CDR1 KGHSH and CDR2 LQKENI. Trimming took off 0 bases at V and 0 bases at J, with 6 bases between the two ends. CDR3 region: CASSPPPSSYNEQFF. The CDR3 region has the DNA TGTGCCAGCTCACCACCACCGAGCTCCTACAATGAGCAGTTCTTC.

This clonotype was observed many times. The chain combines TRBV27 with TRBJ1-1; D is unclear. Germline lookup yields CDR1 MNHEY and CDR2 SMNVEV (reference sequence). The CDR3 contains 13 residues. The V end lost 3 bases, the J end lost 6 bases, and 11 bases lay between the germline ends. In nucleotides, the CDR3 is TGTGCCAGCAGTTTCAACGGAGCAGCTGAAGCTTTCTTT. Protein: CASSFNGAAEAFF.

This clonotype has a count of ten or more. V usage is TRBV5-1 and J usage is TRBJ2-1, with TRBD2 identical over 13 bases. The germline V gene has CDR1 SGHRS and CDR2 YFSETQ. The V segment lost 3 bases and the J segment 8 bases; nucleotides outside the gene matches: 2. This CDR3 region has 14 residues. The CDR3 nucleotides read TGCGCCAGCAGCTCAGGACTAGCGGGAGATGAGCAGTTCTTC. Encoded protein: CASSSGLAGDEQFF.

This clonotype appeared many times. This chain connects TRBV6-2 or TRBV6-3 to TRBJ2-5, with TRBD2 as a possible D gene (5 bases). V was clipped by 7 bases and J by 2 bases, with 11 bases between them. CDR1 and CDR2 (germline): MNHEY, SVGEGT. The CDR3 is 13 amino acids. CDR3 region: CASTPAAQETQYF. The CDR3 DNA reads TGTGCCAGCACCCCAGCGGCACAAGAGACCCAGTACTTC.

The table lists this clonotype with many counts. The J gene is TRBJ1-6, the V gene TRBV12-3 or TRBV12-4, with D possibly being TRBD1 (6 bases). V lost 6 bases to trimming and J lost 7 bases, with 19 bases between them. The CDR3 covers 16 residues. The CDR3 sequence is CASSLGGGSGNSPLHF. CDR3 bases: TGTGCCAGCAGCCTTGGGGGCGGCTCTGGGAATTCACCCCTCCACTTT.

This chain links TRBV18 with TRBJ1-1; D is undetermined. Germline CDR1 is KGHSH and CDR2 is LQKENI. This CDR3 has 14 residues. Trimming cost V 6 bases and J 1 base, with 12 bases left between them. The CDR3 DNA reads as TGTGCCAGCTCCTCACAGTCAGGGAACACTGAAGCTTTCTTT. It codes for CASSSQSGNTEAFF.

This clonotype was seen repeatedly, ten times or more. CDR3 in amino acids: CASSPTGQGTGYTF. The CDR3 nucleotides are TGTGCCAGCAGTCCAACGGGACAGGGCACGGGCTACACCTTC. The genes are TRBV27 and TRBJ1-2, with TRBD1 matching 9 bases. Germline lookup yields CDR1 MNHEY and CDR2 SMNVEV (reference sequence). CDR3 length: 14 residues. Trimming removed 5 bases from V and 8 bases from J; junction bases left unmatched: 9.

CDR3 sequence reads: CAISRTGLSTDTQYF. As DNA, the CDR3 is TGTGCCATCAGTAGGACAGGCCTAAGCACAGATACGCAGTATTTT. The V call is TRBV10-3, the J call TRBJ2-3; 7 bases match TRBD1. The length of the CDR3 is 15 residues. Trimming removed 5 bases from V and 0 bases from J; junction bases left unmatched: 5. Germline V gene sequence: CDR1 ENHRY, CDR2 SYGVKD.

The rearrangement joins TRBV11-2 to TRBJ1-5, with D possibly matching TRBD1 (6 bases). This CDR3 contains 17 residues. The germline CDR1 and CDR2 sequences are SGHAT and FQNNGV. Deletions cut 5 bases from V and 2 bases from J, with 19 bases between. The CDR3 loop reads CASSPRQAKGGNQPQHF. The CDR3 coding sequence is TGTGCCAGCAGCCCGCGACAGGCTAAGGGTGGCAATCAGCCCCAGCATTTT.

As for this clonotype: A read error is possible here, since a much larger clone lies one base away. V and J are TRBV30 and TRBJ1-1; D unclear. The CDR3 loop spans 15 amino acids. Trimming removed 0 bases from V and 3 bases from J, with 14 bases in between. Per the germline V gene, CDR1 is GTSNPN and CDR2 is SVGIG (reference sequence). CDR3 sequence: CAWSVHPPGDTEAFF. CDR3 coding DNA: TGTGCCTGGAGTGTACATCCCCCCGGGGACACTGAAGCTTTCTTT.

This clonotype appeared many times. This chain joins TRBV2 and TRBJ1-2, with D possibly TRBD1 on 5 matching bases. The CDR3 contains 13 residues. The V gene lost 6 bases and the J gene lost 1 base, with 9 bases spanning the gap. Germline loops: CDR1 SNHLY, CDR2 FYNNEI. DNA for the CDR3: TGTGCCAGCAGCACACAGGATAACTATGGCTACACCTTC. Translation: CASSTQDNYGYTF.

With respect to this clonotype: A much larger clone differs by one base, so this may be a read error. This chain uses TRBV7-2 with TRBJ2-3; no reliable D call. The germline gives CDR1 SGHTA, CDR2 FQGNSA. The CDR3 runs 14 residues. CDR3 sequence reads: CASGLASPPDTQYF. The CDR3 region has the DNA TGTGCCAGCGGCTTAGCATCCCCCCCTGATACGCAGTATTTT.

This clonotype has only a few counts. V gene TRBV6-1 combines with J gene TRBJ1-2, with unresolved D. The V end was cut by 4 bases, the J end by 0 bases, with 9 bases between. Germline lookup yields CDR1 MNHNS and CDR2 SASEGT. The CDR3 has 14 amino acids. The CDR3 bases are TGTGCCAGCAGTGGGGGTCCAGCTAACTATGGCTACACCTTC. It encodes CASSGGPANYGYTF.

This clonotype was recorded many times. This CDR3 reads CASSSIQGESTEAFF. Written as DNA, the CDR3 is TGTGCCAGCAGTTCTATACAGGGAGAGAGCACTGAAGCTTTCTTT. The V gene is TRBV28, the J gene TRBJ1-1, with a weak D call TRBD1 (6 bases). V dropped 4 bases and J dropped 4 bases, with 16 bases sitting between them. Germline CDR1 MDHEN, CDR2 SYDVKM. CDR3 size: 15 residues.